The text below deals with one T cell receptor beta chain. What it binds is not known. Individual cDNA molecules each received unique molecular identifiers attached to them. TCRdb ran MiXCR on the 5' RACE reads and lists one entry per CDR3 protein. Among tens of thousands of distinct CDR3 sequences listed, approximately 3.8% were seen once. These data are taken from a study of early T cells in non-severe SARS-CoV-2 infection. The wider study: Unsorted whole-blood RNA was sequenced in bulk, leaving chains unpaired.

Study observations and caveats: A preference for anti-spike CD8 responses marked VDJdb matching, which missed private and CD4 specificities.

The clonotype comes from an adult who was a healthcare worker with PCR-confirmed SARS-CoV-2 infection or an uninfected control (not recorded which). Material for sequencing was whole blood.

CDR3 region: CASSWGSGELFF. CDR3 sequence (DNA): TGTGCCAGCAGTTGGGGTTCCGGGGAGCTGTTTTTT. V and J are TRBV2 and TRBJ2-2, with no clear D. The CDR3 contains 12 residues. The germline gives CDR1 SNHLY, CDR2 FYNNEI. Trimming left V 5 bases short and J 6 bases short, with 7 bases between. Full variable domain (outside the CDR3, taken from reference TRBV2 and TRBJ2-2): EPEVTQTPSHQVTQMGQEVILRCVPISNHLYFYWYRQILGQKVEFLVSFYNNEISEKSEIFDDQFSVERPDGSNFTLKIRSTKLEDSAMYFCASSWGSGELFFGEGSRLTVL.